This T cell receptor (beta chain) was profiled in a study of cytomegalovirus exposure and HLA in healthy donors. The CDR3 has 14 amino acids. V lost 6 bases, J lost 8 bases, and 10 bases stayed unmatched. Germline lookup yields CDR1 MNHNS and CDR2 SASEGT. As to this clone: The antigen remains unidentified.

Whole-study findings and limits: Earlier analysis looked at TCR beta V segments, and most were productive about 87% or about 30% of the time.

Primers: 60 Vbeta forward and 13 Jbeta reverse. Assay: immunoSEQ multiplex PCR; the TCRdb copy retains only in-frame clones and omits some. The data hold some 120,000 clones, with around two thirds observed a single time. This clonotype was obtained from a woman aged 40-49 years in good health and CMV-seropositive. This sequence joins TRBV6-1 and TRBJ1-2; 9 bases map to TRBD1. What was sequenced was PBMCs. The CDR3 nucleotides read TGTGCCAGCAGGAAAACAACAGGGGGCTTGGGCTACACCTTC. Residues: CASRKTTGGLGYTF.